This TCR beta chain was recovered during a study of T cells in Graves' hyperthyroidism and ophthalmopathy. Whole-study results and caveats: Through a model of 13 V-J features, ophthalmopathy was separated from stable hyperthyroidism. Most expanded thyroid clonotypes above 0.001 recurred in blood.

On this clonotype itself: Its antigen is not known.

Germline V gene data show CDR1 as SNHLY and CDR2 as FYNNEI. The CDR3 contains 16 residues. V gave up 5 bases and J gave up 1 base, with 12 bases separating them. TCR beta CDR3 regions were amplified from RNA. When the TCR CDR3 underwent first-round RT-PCR, the HTBI primer set was used. Each CDR3 protein is one row after TCRdb ran MiXCR on the multiplex PCR reads. The sample lists some 620,000 distinct CDR3 sequences; 15% to 20% were seen once. The gene calls are TRBV2 and TRBJ2-6; D ambiguous. This receptor was obtained from a woman aged 30 to 39 with Graves' hyperthyroidism. Sequencing input: blood. Written as DNA, the CDR3 is TGTGCCAGCAGTCCCCGGACGTCTTCTGGGGCCAACGTCCTGACTTTC. This gives the protein CASSPRTSSGANVLTF.